One sample yielded the 25 T cell receptor beta chains listed below, sequenced in a study of blood T cell repertoires in COVID-19. Some clones are missing from TCRdb's copy, which holds only in-frame ones; the method was immunoSEQ multiplex PCR. The table shows 40,000 to 45,000 clones, with 86% occurring only once. Sequenced input: peripheral blood. All receptors come from a man between 60 and 70 years old with active COVID-19.

The V gene is TRBV29-1, the J gene TRBJ2-1; possibly TRBD1 for D (5 bases). CDR3 length equals 11 residues. Germline V gene sequence: CDR1 SQVTM, CDR2 ANQGSEA. V was shortened by 4 bases and J by 10 bases, with 11 bases between the two germline ends. The CDR3: CSVGPGYEQFF. CDR3 nucleotides: TGCAGCGTTGGACCAGGGTACGAGCAGTTCTTC.

The chain uses TRBV7-3 and TRBJ2-7; 11 bases match TRBD2. V gave up 4 bases and J gave up 5 bases; unmatched junction bases: 7. The CDR3 is 15 residues long. CDR1 is SGHTA, CDR2 FQGTGA, per germline. CDR3: CASSSPGLAANEQYF. The CDR3 nucleotides are TGTGCCAGCAGCTCCCCGGGACTAGCGGCAAACGAGCAGTACTTC.

This rearrangement joins TRBV11-2 to TRBJ2-1; D is unclear. V was pared by 1 base and J by 2 bases, with 9 bases between. CDR3 length: 15 residues. Germline V CDR1 and CDR2: SGHAT, FQNNGV. The CDR3 loop reads CASSLVSAAYNEQFF. In DNA, the CDR3 is TGTGCCAGCAGCTTAGTGAGCGCAGCCTACAATGAGCAGTTCTTC.

The V and J genes are TRBV5-1 and TRBJ1-2; 8 bases align to TRBD1. CDR3 length equals 15 residues. The germline V gene has CDR1 SGHRS and CDR2 YFSETQ. V dropped 4 bases and J dropped 3; count of bases not matched to a gene: 8. The CDR3 DNA is TGCGCCAGCAGCCCAGGGGGCGGCGTAGACTATGGCTACACCTTC. Its translation: CASSPGGGVDYGYTF.

In this sample, this clone turned up once. The chain employs TRBV5-6 and TRBJ2-3; possibly TRBD2 for D (5 bases). Germline CDR1 reads SGHDT; CDR2 reads YYEEEE. V was trimmed by 2 bases and J by 3 bases, leaving 13 bases between them. The CDR3 has 15 residues. CDR3 residues: CASSLGGSETDTQYF. DNA of the CDR3: TGTGCCAGCAGCTTAGGTGGGAGTGAGACAGATACGCAGTATTTT.

This clone was detected only once. The chain is built from TRBV3-1 (or the pseudogene TRBV3-2) and TRBJ2-7; D is undetermined. Germline V gene data show CDR1 as LGHDT and CDR2 as YNNKEL (reference sequence). V lost 1 base and J lost 7, with 5 bases in between. The CDR3 length is 11 residues. The CDR3 DNA follows: TGTGCCAGCAGCCAAGGGCGGGAGCAGTACTTC. Amino acids: CASSQGREQYF.

V and J are TRBV9 and TRBJ2-4, with 9 positions matching TRBD2. This CDR3 is built from 16 residues. Germline V gene sequence: CDR1 SGDLS, CDR2 YYNGEE. V trimming: 1 base; J trimming: 0 bases; junction bases outside the gene matches: 2. CDR3 sequence (DNA): TGTGCCAGCAGCGTACGACTAGCGGAAGCCAAAAACATTCAGTACTTC. The encoded protein is CASSVRLAEAKNIQYF.

A few counts support this clone. The genes are TRBV5-1 and TRBJ1-1, with D maybe TRBD1 (5 bases). This CDR3 spans 13 amino acids. Germline V gene sequence: CDR1 SGHRS, CDR2 YFSETQ. Trimming took off 4 bases at V and 5 bases at J, with 12 bases between the two ends. CDR3 DNA: TGCGCCAGCAGCCAAGAGACAGTAACTGAAGCTTTCTTT. It translates to CASSQETVTEAFF.

The chain has TRBV7-2 and TRBJ2-7, with TRBD2 identical over 8 bases. The J segment lost 3 bases and the V segment lost 0 bases, leaving 1 base of the junction unmatched. From germline, CDR1 is SGHTA and CDR2 FQGNSA. This CDR3 comprises 14 residues. CDR3 sequence reads: CASSLASGDYEQYF. The CDR3 DNA reads as TGTGCCAGCAGCTTAGCTAGCGGGGACTACGAGCAGTACTTC.

The chain's CDR3 is CASSPQGANEQFF. The CDR3 bases are TGTGCCAGCTCACCACAGGGGGCGAATGAGCAGTTCTTC. V is TRBV18 and J is TRBJ2-1; 7 positions agree with TRBD1. From germline, CDR1 is KGHSH and CDR2 LQKENI. There are 13 residues in the CDR3. Losses at the gene ends were 1 base for V and 7 bases for J; bases not matched to a gene: 1. Variable domain in full (rest from reference TRBV18 and TRBJ2-1): NAGVMQNPRHLVRRRGQEARLRCSPMKGHSHVYWYRQLPEEGLKFMVYLQKENIIDESGMPKERFSAEFPKEGPSILRIQQVVRGDSAAYFCASSPQGANEQFFGPGTRLTVL.

The chain is built from TRBV28 and TRBJ2-7, with 7 bases matching TRBD1. The J segment lost 2 bases and the V segment lost 1 base, leaving 5 bases of the junction unmatched. There are 15 residues in the CDR3. Germline V gene data show CDR1 as MDHEN and CDR2 as SYDVKM. In nucleotides, the CDR3 is TGTGCCAGCAGTTTATCGCCGACAGGGACCTACGAGCAGTACTTC. It encodes CASSLSPTGTYEQYF.

The chain joins TRBV7-2 to TRBJ1-3; 7 bases line up with TRBD1. Trimming removed 2 bases from V and 2 bases from J; junction bases left unmatched: 12. Germline V gene lookup returns CDR1 SGHTA and CDR2 FQGNSA. This CDR3 is built from 18 residues. The CDR3 is CASSLFRQGRGTGNTIYF. In DNA form, the CDR3 reads TGTGCCAGCAGCTTATTTCGACAGGGAAGGGGGACTGGAAACACCATATATTTT. The variable domain in full, completed from reference TRBV7-2 and TRBJ1-3, reads GAGVSQSPSNKVTEKGKDVELRCDPISGHTALYWYRQSLGQGLEFLIYFQGNSAPDKSGLPSDRFSAERTGGSVSTLTIQRTQQEDSAVYLCASSLFRQGRGTGNTIYFGEGSWLTVV.

The chain joins TRBV5-1 to TRBJ2-5; the match to TRBD2 covers 13 bases. Germline V gives CDR1 SGHRS, CDR2 YFSETQ. With V trimmed by 0 bases and J by 8 bases, 10 bases remained unmatched. This CDR3 has 17 residues. The CDR3 DNA sequence: TGCGCCAGCAGCTTGGAGACTAGCGGGAGGACAAGAGATACCCAGTACTTC. It codes for CASSLETSGRTRDTQYF.

The V call is TRBV10-2, the J call TRBJ2-7; 9 nucleotides agree with TRBD1. Germline V gives CDR1 WSHSY, CDR2 SAAADI. The CDR3 has 13 amino acids. The V and J ends lost 9 bases and 1 base, in that order; junction bases with no gene match: 4. CDR3 in DNA: TGCGCCAGTCACGGGACAGGGTCCTACGAGCAGTACTTC. Protein: CASHGTGSYEQYF.

The genes are TRBV15 and TRBJ2-1; TRBD2 matches 7 bases. Trimming took 0 bases from V and 16 from J; bases not matched to a gene: 6. Germline CDR1 LNHNV, CDR2 YYDKDF (reference sequence). The CDR3 sequence is 12 residues long. CDR3 coding DNA: TGTGCCACCAGCAGAGAGGCGGGAGTATCCTTCTTC. Its translation is CATSREAGVSFF.

The chain recombines TRBV6-5 with TRBJ1-1; 7 bases fit TRBD1. There are 14 residues in the CDR3. Losses at the gene ends were 7 bases for V and 3 bases for J; bases not matched to a gene: 8. The germline V gene has CDR1 MNHEY and CDR2 SVGAGI. The CDR3: CASTFQGGDTEAFF. The CDR3 nucleotides read TGTGCCAGCACTTTCCAGGGGGGTGACACTGAAGCTTTCTTT.

The genes are TRBV11-2 and TRBJ1-6; TRBD1 aligns across 7 bases. Germline lookup yields CDR1 SGHAT and CDR2 FQNNGV. V shed 5 bases and J 0 bases; nucleotides not matched to a gene: 4. The CDR3 totals 16 residues. CDR3 residues: CASSPQGSSYNSPLHF. CDR3 sequence (DNA): TGTGCCAGCAGCCCACAGGGGAGCTCCTATAATTCACCCCTCCACTTT. Using reference TRBV11-2 and TRBJ1-6 for the parts outside the CDR3, the full variable domain is EAGVAQSPRYKIIEKRQSVAFWCNPISGHATLYWYQQILGQGPKLLIQFQNNGVVDDSQLPKDRFSAERLKGVDSTLKIQPAKLEDSAVYLCASSPQGSSYNSPLHFGNGTRLTVT.

The V gene is TRBV10-3, the J gene TRBJ2-3; 8 nucleotides align to TRBD2. This CDR3 is 15 amino acids long. V shed 3 bases and J 2 bases; nucleotides not matched to a gene: 4. Germline lookup yields CDR1 ENHRY and CDR2 SYGVKD. CDR3 protein: CAISDASGLTDTQYF. In nucleotides, the CDR3 is TGTGCCATCAGTGATGCTAGCGGGCTCACAGATACGCAGTATTTT.

V usage is TRBV18 and J usage is TRBJ2-2, with 12 bases matching TRBD1. Germline lookup yields CDR1 KGHSH and CDR2 LQKENI. CDR3 length: 16 residues. V lost 3 bases and J lost 7; bases outside the gene matches: 6. The CDR3 DNA sequence: TGTGCCAGCTCACCGCTCGGGACAGGGGGCCACGGGGAGCTGTTTTTT. Amino acids: CASSPLGTGGHGELFF. Drawing the rest from reference TRBV18 and TRBJ2-2, the complete variable domain is NAGVMQNPRHLVRRRGQEARLRCSPMKGHSHVYWYRQLPEEGLKFMVYLQKENIIDESGMPKERFSAEFPKEGPSILRIQQVVRGDSAAYFCASSPLGTGGHGELFFGEGSRLTVL.

The V and J genes are TRBV5-1 and TRBJ1-2, with 8 positions matching TRBD1. Trimming took 0 bases from V and 8 from J; bases not matched to a gene: 9. Germline CDR1 and CDR2: SGHRS and YFSETQ. This CDR3 contains 15 residues. In DNA form, the CDR3 reads TGCGCCAGCAGCTTGGTAGGGGGACAGGCGGAGGGCTACACCTTC. The encoded protein is CASSLVGGQAEGYTF.

V and J are TRBV6-6 and TRBJ2-7; 9 bases are a match to TRBD1. The CDR3 length is 14 residues. Germline V gives CDR1 MNHNY, CDR2 SVGAGI (reference sequence). V trimming: 2 bases; J trimming: 2 bases; junction bases outside the gene matches: 1. As DNA, the CDR3 is TGTGCCAGCAGTTACGGACAGGGGACCTACGAGCAGTACTTC. Translating gives CASSYGQGTYEQYF.

This chain uses TRBV6-2 or TRBV6-3 with TRBJ1-1; D possibly corresponds to TRBD1 (6 bases). This CDR3 is 12 amino acids long. The germline gives CDR1 MNHEY, CDR2 SVGEGT. Trimming took off 4 bases at V and 9 bases at J, with 12 bases between the two ends. The CDR3 DNA follows: TGTGCCAGCAGTTTGATCGGACAGCAAGCTTTCTTT. As protein: CASSLIGQQAFF.

The chain is built from TRBV11-3 and TRBJ2-5, with D possibly TRBD2 on 6 matching bases. The CDR3 has 16 residues. Germline loops: CDR1 SGHNT, CDR2 YENEEA. V lost 3 bases and J 5 bases, leaving 19 bases between the germline ends. This chain's CDR3 is CASSFAPGAGGETQYF. The CDR3 bases are TGTGCCAGCAGCTTCGCCCCGGGAGCTGGAGGGGAGACCCAGTACTTC. Drawing the rest from reference TRBV11-3 and TRBJ2-5, the complete variable domain is EAGVVQSPRYKIIEKKQPVAFWCNPISGHNTLYWYLQNLGQGPELLIRYENEEAVDDSQLPKDRFSAERLKGVDSTLKIQPAELGDSAVYLCASSFAPGAGGETQYFGPGTRLLVL.

The chain carries TRBV5-4 and TRBJ2-2; TRBD2 agrees at 11 bases. Germline V gene data show CDR1 as SGHNT and CDR2 as YYREEE (reference sequence). The junction had 7 bases not matched to a gene; V was cut back by 0 bases and J by 6 bases. This CDR3 contains 17 residues. CDR3 region: CASSLAPSGRYAGELFF. The CDR3 bases are TGTGCCAGCAGCTTGGCCCCTAGCGGGAGGTATGCCGGGGAGCTGTTTTTT.

DNA of the CDR3: TGTGCCAGCAGTTTGATATCCAGCGGCGATGAGCAGTTCTTC. Translated, it gives CASSLISSGDEQFF. The chain is built from TRBV28 and TRBJ2-1, with D perhaps matching TRBD2 (5 bases). CDR1 is MDHEN and CDR2 is SYDVKM in the germline V gene. The V end lost 3 bases, the J end lost 8 bases, and 14 bases lay between the germline ends. The CDR3 spans 14 residues.